The 9 T cell receptor beta chains given below trace back to one sample, sequenced in a study of post-analysis software for immune sequencing data. General study points: About 5 TRBV segments occurring more often in patients than controls included TRBV5-6, TRBV5-1 and TRBV20-1.

Their specific antigens are unknown. The library was made from cDNA and included unique molecular identifiers. In TCRdb, the PCR reads were re-called with MiXCR into one record per CDR3 protein. In the table there are hundreds of thousands of distinct CDR3 sequences, 44% of which are singletons. Input material: blood. The receptors were sampled from a girl aged 5 to 17 with multiple sclerosis.

The chain couples TRBV12-3 or TRBV12-4 to TRBJ1-2, with 7 bases identical to TRBD1. V was pared by 5 bases and J by 4 bases, with 10 bases of the junction left unmatched. CDR3 length: 15 amino acids. CDR3 residues: CASSKQGGGSYGYTF. The CDR3 coding sequence is TGTGCCAGCAGTAAACAAGGGGGCGGCAGCTATGGCTACACCTTC.

This clonotype appeared a few times. Germline is not matched at one junction end, which may reflect a read error. The chain employs TRBV10-3 and TRBJ2-7; TRBD1 matches at 9 bases. CDR3 size: 14 residues. From germline, CDR1 is ENHRY and CDR2 SYGVKD. The CDR3 loop reads CAISESGQGGEQYF. Written as DNA, the CDR3 is TGTGCCATCAGCGAGTCGGGACAGGGTGGCGAGCAGTACTTC.

The chain carries TRBV6-5 and TRBJ2-5; TRBD2 matches 8 bases. The CDR3 has 14 residues. The germline V gene encodes CDR1 MNHEY and CDR2 SVGAGI. V lost 2 bases to trimming and J lost 2 bases; unmatched junction nucleotides: 1. CDR3 sequence reads: CASSYGTSQETQYF. The CDR3, as DNA: TGTGCCAGCAGTTACGGGACTAGTCAAGAGACCCAGTACTTC.

This rearrangement joins TRBV29-1 to TRBJ2-5, with 13 nucleotides matching TRBD2. The CDR3 has 14 amino acids. The J segment lost 11 bases and the V segment lost 6 bases, leaving 12 bases of the junction unmatched. Germline V gives CDR1 SQVTM, CDR2 ANQGSEA. CDR3 sequence reads: CSVPGLAGVSEQYF. CDR3 DNA sequence: TGCAGCGTCCCAGGACTAGCGGGAGTGAGTGAGCAGTACTTC. Combining the CDR3 with reference TRBV29-1 and TRBJ2-5 gives the whole variable domain SAVISQKPSRDICQRGTSLTIQCQVDSQVTMMFWYRQQPGQSLTLIATANQGSEATYESGFVIDKFPISRPNLTFSTLTVSNMSPEDSSIYLCSVPGLAGVSEQYFGPGTRLLVL.

This clonotype was counted a few times. The rearrangement uses TRBV10-3 and TRBJ2-7; TRBD1 aligns across 8 bases. The junction had 10 bases not matched to a gene; V was cut back by 6 bases and J by 3 bases. CDR1 and CDR2 (germline): ENHRY, SYGVKD. The CDR3 loop spans 15 amino acids. DNA of the CDR3: TGTGCCATCAGGGATATACAGGGGGTGAGCTACGAGCAGTACTTC. This gives the protein CAIRDIQGVSYEQYF.

The rearrangement links TRBV6-2 or TRBV6-3 to TRBJ2-7; a possible D gene is TRBD1 (5 bases). Germline V lookup: CDR1 MNHEY, CDR2 SVGEGT. This CDR3 has 16 residues. The V and J ends lost 1 base and 5 bases respectively, with 18 bases between them. CDR3 sequence (DNA): TGTGCCAGCAGTTACTACAGGCGATCGATACTACACGAGCAGTACTTC. The encoded protein is CASSYYRRSILHEQYF.

A few counts support this clonotype. This chain connects TRBV18 to TRBJ2-6; the D gene is possibly TRBD1 (6 bases). Per germline, CDR1 KGHSH and CDR2 LQKENI. The CDR3 sequence is 17 residues long. Trimming cost V 1 base and J 2 bases, with 12 bases left between them. CDR3 protein: CASSPLGTGTGANVLTF. Written as DNA, the CDR3 is TGTGCCAGCTCACCACTCGGAACAGGGACTGGGGCCAACGTCCTGACTTTC.

This clonotype was counted ten times or more. The gene calls are TRBV5-1 and TRBJ2-5; TRBD1 agrees at 9 bases. The DNA end is a closer match to TRBJ2-7, so the J assignment may be wrong. Germline CDR1 SGHRS, CDR2 YFSETQ. The CDR3 is made up of 13 amino acids. The chain's CDR3 is CASSLGTGAEQYF. The CDR3 region has the DNA TGCGCCAGCAGCTTGGGGACAGGGGCCGAGCAGTACTTC.

The chain links TRBV20-1 to TRBJ2-4; D remains ambiguous. Germline V gene data show CDR1 as DFQATT and CDR2 as SNEGSKA (reference sequence). The V end lost 1 base, the J end lost 13 bases, and 14 bases lay between the germline ends. CDR3 length equals 12 residues. CDR3 sequence reads: CSARVPGFQQYF. For the CDR3, the DNA is TGCAGTGCTAGAGTGCCTGGCTTCCAGCAGTACTTC.